The following is a T cell receptor beta chain sequence with its context. J was trimmed by 0 bases and V by 4 bases; bases with no gene match: 9. Germline loops: CDR1 SGHNT, CDR2 YYREEE (reference sequence). The CDR3 spans 18 residues. This record comes from a study of blood T cell repertoires in COVID-19. Profiled with immunoSEQ multiplex PCR; TCRdb holds only in-frame clones, not every one. There are around 82,000 clones in the sample; roughly 90% occur only once, and 12% lies in the top ten. The chain joins TRBV5-4 to TRBJ2-5; 13 bases are a match to TRBD2. The source of this sequence is a man between 70 and 80 years old with active or convalescent COVID-19. The sequencing input was peripheral blood. The CDR3 protein is CASSGTAGTSGDQETQYF. CDR3 in DNA: TGTGCCAGCAGCGGGACCGCGGGGACTAGCGGGGACCAAGAGACCCAGTACTTC. The entire variable domain, with the rest obtained from reference TRBV5-4 and TRBJ2-5, is as follows: ETGVTQSPTHLIKTRGQQVTLRCSSQSGHNTVSWYQQALGQGPQFIFQYYREEENGRGNFPPRFSGLQFPNYSSELNVNALELDDSALYLCASSGTAGTSGDQETQYFGPGTRLLVL.